These 10 T cell receptor beta chains came from one sample sequenced in a study of blood T cell repertoires in COVID-19. Sequencing was performed with immunoSEQ multiplex PCR; in TCRdb, only in-frame clones are kept and a portion is missing. Among some 170,000 clones listed, 60% to 80% were seen once. Sequencing used PBMCs or T cells enriched from blood (not recorded which). These TCRs come from a woman aged 45 to 65 who had recovered from COVID-19.

This clone was seen only a few times. This chain links TRBV3-1 (or the pseudogene TRBV3-2) with TRBJ1-6; TRBD1 aligns across 12 bases. Germline CDR1 and CDR2: LGHDT and YNNKEL (reference sequence). The junction had 4 bases not matched to a gene; V was cut back by 2 bases and J by 8 bases. This CDR3 region has 16 residues. CDR3 protein: CASSQTGTGGYSPLHF. For the CDR3, the DNA is TGTGCCAGCAGCCAAACCGGGACAGGGGGCTATTCACCCCTCCACTTT.

This rearrangement joins TRBV10-3 to TRBJ2-2; 8 bases align to TRBD1. CDR3 length: 16 amino acids. Germline CDR1 ENHRY, CDR2 SYGVKD. V trimming: 6 bases; J trimming: 2 bases; junction bases outside the gene matches: 8. CDR3 sequence (DNA): TGTGCCATCAGCGGTCGACAGGGGAGTAACACCGGGGAGCTGTTTTTT. Translated: CAISGRQGSNTGELFF.

J is TRBJ2-1 and V is TRBV6-4; 7 bases fit TRBD2. CDR1 and CDR2 (germline): MRHNA, SNTAGT. V shed 6 bases, J shed 3 bases, and the junction held 8 bases outside the gene matches. The CDR3 has 15 amino acids. CDR3 DNA sequence: TGTGCCAGCAGCCTCGGGGAGGGAGACTACAATGAGCAGTTCTTC. Translated, it gives CASSLGEGDYNEQFF.

This chain joins TRBV11-2 and TRBJ1-1; TRBD1 agrees at 9 bases. CDR1 is SGHAT, CDR2 FQNNGV, per germline. Losses at the gene ends were 4 bases for V and 8 bases for J; bases not matched to a gene: 8. The CDR3 has 14 residues. The CDR3 DNA reads as TGTGCCAGCAGCTCGACAGGGGGGCTTAGAGAAGCTTTCTTT. This codes for CASSSTGGLREAFF. Drawing the rest from reference TRBV11-2 and TRBJ1-1, the complete variable domain is EAGVAQSPRYKIIEKRQSVAFWCNPISGHATLYWYQQILGQGPKLLIQFQNNGVVDDSQLPKDRFSAERLKGVDSTLKIQPAKLEDSAVYLCASSSTGGLREAFFGQGTRLTVV.

CDR3: CASSWASGSGYEQFF. As DNA, the CDR3 is TGCGCCAGCAGCTGGGCTAGCGGGAGCGGCTATGAGCAGTTCTTC. This chain uses TRBV5-1 with TRBJ2-1; TRBD2 matches 10 bases. The V gene end was trimmed by 3 bases and the J gene end by 8 bases; junction bases not matched to a gene: 8. Germline CDR1 SGHRS, CDR2 YFSETQ. CDR3 length: 15 amino acids.

Note on this clone: Since no conserved phenylalanine or tryptophan closes the CDR3, a read error is the likely cause. The limits of the CDR3 on the DNA are not certain, so only TCRdb's listed CDR3 is given. CDR3 in amino acids: CASSPNQGLAGPLFG. This chain joins TRBV7-2 and TRBJ2-7; the D call of TRBD2 is as the table states it, not checked on the DNA. Germline loops: CDR1 SGHTA, CDR2 FQGNSA. The CDR3 region is 15 residues in length, termini included.

This chain joins TRBV30 and TRBJ2-3; 8 nucleotides agree with TRBD2. CDR3 length: 12 residues. Per the germline V gene, CDR1 is GTSNPN and CDR2 is SVGIG (reference sequence). V gave up 3 bases and J gave up 4 bases; unmatched junction bases: 0. The DNA for the CDR3 is TGTGCCTGGAGACTAGCGGCAGATACGCAGTATTTT. This gives the protein CAWRLAADTQYF. Combining the CDR3 with reference TRBV30 and TRBJ2-3 gives the whole variable domain SQTIHQWPATLVQPVGSPLSLECTVEGTSNPNLYWYRQAAGRGLQLLFYSVGIGQISSEVPQNLSASRPQDRQFILSSKKLLLSDSGFYLCAWRLAADTQYFGPGTRLTVL.

This clone was found once. As DNA, the CDR3 is TGTGCCAGCAGCTTGGCGGGTCCCGGAGAGCAGTACTTC. Amino acid sequence: CASSLAGPGEQYF. This chain connects TRBV5-4 to TRBJ2-7; no definite D call. The CDR3 extends over 13 amino acids. V was trimmed by 0 bases and J by 7 bases, leaving 11 bases between them. The germline V gene encodes CDR1 SGHNT and CDR2 YYREEE (reference sequence).

This clone was counted between two and nine times. This chain connects TRBV7-9 to TRBJ1-2; TRBD1 matches 8 bases. This CDR3 spans 15 amino acids. Trimming took 1 base from V and 8 from J; bases not matched to a gene: 9. Germline V CDR1 and CDR2: SEHNR, FQNEAQ (reference sequence). The DNA for the CDR3 is TGTGCCAGCAGCTTAGAGCGGCAGGGGGCGCAGGGCTACACCTTC. This gives the protein CASSLERQGAQGYTF. Complete variable domain (other parts from reference TRBV7-9 and TRBJ1-2): DTGVSQNPRHKITKRGQNVTFRCDPISEHNRLYWYRQTLGQGPEFLTYFQNEAQLEKSRLLSDRFSAERPKGSFSTLEIQRTEQGDSAMYLCASSLERQGAQGYTFGSGTRLTVV.

This sequence joins TRBV3-1 (or the pseudogene TRBV3-2) and TRBJ1-1, with a possible D match to TRBD1 (5 bases). Deletions cut 1 base from V and 1 base from J, with 10 bases between. The CDR3 loop spans 15 amino acids. CDR1 and CDR2 (germline): LGHDT, YNNKEL (reference sequence). The chain's CDR3 is CASSQVGQGNTEAFF. Here the CDR3 DNA reads TGTGCCAGCAGCCAAGTGGGGCAGGGGAACACTGAAGCTTTCTTT.